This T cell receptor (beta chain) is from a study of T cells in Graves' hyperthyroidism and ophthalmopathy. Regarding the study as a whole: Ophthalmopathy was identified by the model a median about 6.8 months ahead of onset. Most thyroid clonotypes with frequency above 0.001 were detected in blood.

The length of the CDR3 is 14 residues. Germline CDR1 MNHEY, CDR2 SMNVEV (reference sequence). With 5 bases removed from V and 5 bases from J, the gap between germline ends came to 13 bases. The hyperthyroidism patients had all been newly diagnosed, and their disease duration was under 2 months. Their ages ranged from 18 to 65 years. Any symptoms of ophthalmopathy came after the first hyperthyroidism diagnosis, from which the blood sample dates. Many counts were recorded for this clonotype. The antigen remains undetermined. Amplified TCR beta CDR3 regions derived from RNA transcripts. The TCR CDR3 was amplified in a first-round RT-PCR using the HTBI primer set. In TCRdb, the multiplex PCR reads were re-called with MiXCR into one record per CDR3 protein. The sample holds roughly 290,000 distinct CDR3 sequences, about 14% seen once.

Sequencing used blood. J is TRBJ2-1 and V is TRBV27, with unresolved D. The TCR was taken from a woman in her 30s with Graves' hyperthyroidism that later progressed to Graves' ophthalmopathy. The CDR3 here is CASSLPTENNEQFF. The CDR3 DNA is TGTGCCAGCAGTCTGCCGACCGAAAACAATGAGCAGTTCTTC.